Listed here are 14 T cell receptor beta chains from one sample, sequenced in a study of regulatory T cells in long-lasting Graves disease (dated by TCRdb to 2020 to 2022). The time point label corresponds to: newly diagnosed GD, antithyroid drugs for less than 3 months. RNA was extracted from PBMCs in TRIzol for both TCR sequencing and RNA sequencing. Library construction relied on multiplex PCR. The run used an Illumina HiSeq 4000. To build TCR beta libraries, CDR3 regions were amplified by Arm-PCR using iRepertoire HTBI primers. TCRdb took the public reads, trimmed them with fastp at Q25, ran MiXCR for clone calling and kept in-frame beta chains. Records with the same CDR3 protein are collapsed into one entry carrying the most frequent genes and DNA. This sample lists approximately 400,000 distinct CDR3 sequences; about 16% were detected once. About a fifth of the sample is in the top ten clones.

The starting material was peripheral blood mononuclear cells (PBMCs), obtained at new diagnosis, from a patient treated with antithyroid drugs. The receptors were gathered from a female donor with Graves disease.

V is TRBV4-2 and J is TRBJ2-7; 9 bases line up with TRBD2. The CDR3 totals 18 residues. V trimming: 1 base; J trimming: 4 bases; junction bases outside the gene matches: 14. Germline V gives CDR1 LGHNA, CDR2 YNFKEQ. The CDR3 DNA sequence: TGTGCCAGCAGCCAAGTTGCGGGTCTAGCGGGGATGGATTACGAGCAGTACTTC. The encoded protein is CASSQVAGLAGMDYEQYF.

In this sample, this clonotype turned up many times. The CDR3 bases are TGTGCCAGCAGCCAAGCGGGGCCGGCGTACTATGGCTACACCTTC. This translates into CASSQAGPAYYGYTF. The rearrangement links TRBV3-1 to TRBJ1-2; D perhaps matches TRBD1 (5 bases). The CDR3 has 15 amino acids. V was trimmed by 1 base and J by 3 bases, leaving 12 bases between them. Germline V gives CDR1 LGHDT, CDR2 YNNKEL (reference sequence).

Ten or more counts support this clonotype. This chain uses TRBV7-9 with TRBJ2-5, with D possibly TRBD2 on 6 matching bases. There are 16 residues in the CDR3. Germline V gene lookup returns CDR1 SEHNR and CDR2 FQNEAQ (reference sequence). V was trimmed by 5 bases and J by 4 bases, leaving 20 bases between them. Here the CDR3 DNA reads TGTGCCAGCAGCCCCAAAGGCGGGGTCGGTCCAGAGACCCAGTACTTC. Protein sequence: CASSPKGGVGPETQYF. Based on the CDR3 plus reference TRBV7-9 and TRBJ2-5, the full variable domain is DTGVSQNPRHKITKRGQNVTFRCDPISEHNRLYWYRQTLGQGPEFLTYFQNEAQLEKSRLLSDRFSAERPKGSFSTLEIQRTEQGDSAMYLCASSPKGGVGPETQYFGPGTRLLVL.

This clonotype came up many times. The DNA of the CDR3 is TGTGCCAGCAGCATCTGGCAGTCCCTCGGCGACAATCAGCCCCAGCATTTT. As protein: CASSIWQSLGDNQPQHF. The gene calls are TRBV7-9 and TRBJ1-5; D remains unclear. The V gene lost 5 bases and the J gene lost 3 bases, with 20 bases spanning the gap. There are 17 residues in the CDR3. The germline V gene encodes CDR1 SEHNR and CDR2 FQNEAQ (reference sequence).

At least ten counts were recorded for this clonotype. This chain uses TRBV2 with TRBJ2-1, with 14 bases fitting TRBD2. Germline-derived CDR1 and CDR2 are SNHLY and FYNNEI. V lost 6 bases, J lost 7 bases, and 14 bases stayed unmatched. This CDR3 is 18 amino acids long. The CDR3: CASRRLAGGLGNRNEQFF. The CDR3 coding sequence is TGTGCCAGCAGGAGACTAGCGGGGGGGCTGGGTAATCGAAATGAGCAGTTCTTC.

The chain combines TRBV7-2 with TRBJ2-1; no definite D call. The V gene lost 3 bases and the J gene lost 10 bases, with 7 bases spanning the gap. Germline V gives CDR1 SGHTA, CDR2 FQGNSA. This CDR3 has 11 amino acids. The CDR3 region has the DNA TGTGCCAGCAGCTTCGAAGGGGAGCAGTTCTTC. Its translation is CASSFEGEQFF.

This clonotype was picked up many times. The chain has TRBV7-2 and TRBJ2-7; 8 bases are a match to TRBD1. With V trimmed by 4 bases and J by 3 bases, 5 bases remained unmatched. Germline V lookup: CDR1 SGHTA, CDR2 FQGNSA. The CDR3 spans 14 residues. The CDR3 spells CASSSGTGSYEQYF. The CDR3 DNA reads TGTGCCAGCAGCTCCGGGACAGGAAGCTACGAGCAGTACTTC. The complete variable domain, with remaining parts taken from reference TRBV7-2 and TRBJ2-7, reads GAGVSQSPSNKVTEKGKDVELRCDPISGHTALYWYRQSLGQGLEFLIYFQGNSAPDKSGLPSDRFSAERTGGSVSTLTIQRTQQEDSAVYLCASSSGTGSYEQYFGPGTRLTVT.

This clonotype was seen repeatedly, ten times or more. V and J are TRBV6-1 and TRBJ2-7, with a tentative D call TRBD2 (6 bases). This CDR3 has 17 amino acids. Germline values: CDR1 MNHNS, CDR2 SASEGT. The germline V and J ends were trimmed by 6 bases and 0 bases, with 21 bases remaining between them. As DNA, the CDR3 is TGTGCCAGCAGCGATACTCCCGCGGCGGGGAGCTCCTACGAGCAGTACTTC. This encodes CASSDTPAAGSSYEQYF.

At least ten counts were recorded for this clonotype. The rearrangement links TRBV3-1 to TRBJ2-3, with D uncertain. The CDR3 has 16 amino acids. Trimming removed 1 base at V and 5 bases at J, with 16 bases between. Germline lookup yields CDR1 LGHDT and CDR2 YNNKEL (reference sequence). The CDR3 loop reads CASSQVPPPSGDTQYF. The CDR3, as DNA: TGTGCCAGCAGCCAAGTTCCCCCCCCCTCTGGAGATACGCAGTATTTT.

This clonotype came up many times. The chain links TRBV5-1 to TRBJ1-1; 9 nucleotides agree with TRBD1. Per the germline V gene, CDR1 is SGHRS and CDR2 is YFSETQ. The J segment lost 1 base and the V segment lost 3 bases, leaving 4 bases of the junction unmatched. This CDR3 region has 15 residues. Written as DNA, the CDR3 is TGCGCCAGCAGCTGGGACAGGGCCAAGAACACTGAAGCTTTCTTT. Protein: CASSWDRAKNTEAFF.

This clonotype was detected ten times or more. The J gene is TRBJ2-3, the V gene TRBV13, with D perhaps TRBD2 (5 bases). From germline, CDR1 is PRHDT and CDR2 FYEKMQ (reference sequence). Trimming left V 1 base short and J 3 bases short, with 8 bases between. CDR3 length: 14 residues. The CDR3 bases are TGTGCCAGCAGCTTAGACCCGGGAACAGATACGCAGTATTTT. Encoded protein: CASSLDPGTDTQYF.

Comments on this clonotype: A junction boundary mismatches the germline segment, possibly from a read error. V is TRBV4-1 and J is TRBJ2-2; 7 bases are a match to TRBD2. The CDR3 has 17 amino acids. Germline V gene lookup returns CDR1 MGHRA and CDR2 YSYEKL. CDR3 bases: TGCGCCAGCAGCCTCGCTTCCGGACTAGGGAACACCGGGGAGCTGCTTTTT. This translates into CASSLASGLGNTGELLF.

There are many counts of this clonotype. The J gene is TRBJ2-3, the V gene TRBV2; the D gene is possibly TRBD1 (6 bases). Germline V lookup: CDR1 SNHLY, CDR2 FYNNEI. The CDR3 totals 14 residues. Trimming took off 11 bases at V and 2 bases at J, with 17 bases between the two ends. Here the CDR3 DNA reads TGTGCCTTAACCCGGGACAAACTCACAGATACGCAGTATTTT. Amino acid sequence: CALTRDKLTDTQYF.

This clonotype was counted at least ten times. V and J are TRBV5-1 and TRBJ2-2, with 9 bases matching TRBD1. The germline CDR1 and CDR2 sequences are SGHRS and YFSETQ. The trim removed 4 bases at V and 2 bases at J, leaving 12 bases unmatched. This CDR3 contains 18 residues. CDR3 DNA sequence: TGCGCCAGCAGCCCGGGACAGGGTCCTGTTAAAAACACCGGGGAGCTGTTTTTT. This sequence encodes CASSPGQGPVKNTGELFF.